The 29 T cell receptor beta chains given below trace back to one sample, sequenced in a study of identical twins. One entry per CDR3 protein, called by TCRdb with MiXCR from the 5' RACE reads. The sample lists around 230,000 distinct CDR3 sequences, less than 9.5% occurring once. Material: memory (CD45RO+) T cells sorted from blood. These TCRs come from a woman aged 18 to 35 in good health.

This clonotype turned up a few times. The rearrangement joins TRBV9 to TRBJ2-5; unclear D gene. Trimming shortened V by 1 base and J by 9 bases, and 16 bases separated the two germline ends. This CDR3 spans 14 amino acids. Germline V CDR1 and CDR2: SGDLS, YYNGEE. The CDR3 sequence: CASSVRVSDQAQYF. Here the CDR3 DNA reads TGTGCCAGCAGCGTACGGGTCTCCGATCAGGCCCAGTACTTC.

This clonotype was observed many times. V usage is TRBV20-1 and J usage is TRBJ2-7; TRBD1 agrees at 7 bases. CDR1 and CDR2 (germline): DFQATT, SNEGSKA (reference sequence). V dropped 7 bases and J dropped 4; count of bases not matched to a gene: 13. The CDR3 runs 14 residues. The CDR3 DNA reads as TGCAGTGGGATGACAGGGACCACCCCTTACGAGCAGTACTTC. This encodes CSGMTGTTPYEQYF.

This clonotype was found a few times. J is TRBJ2-1 and V is TRBV24-1, with a tentative D call TRBD2 (5 bases). This CDR3 region has 13 residues. Germline loops: CDR1 KGHDR, CDR2 SFDVKD. V was cut by 6 bases and J by 8 bases, with 13 bases left in between. The CDR3 region is CATSQYGVDEQFF. The CDR3 nucleotides are TGTGCCACCAGTCAGTACGGGGTGGATGAGCAGTTCTTC.

This chain links TRBV7-2 with TRBJ1-3, with TRBD1 as a possible D gene (5 bases). V lost 3 bases, J lost 4 bases, and 19 bases lay in between. Per the germline V gene, CDR1 is SGHTA and CDR2 is FQGNSA. This CDR3 spans 17 amino acids. The CDR3 is CASSFLDRGRSGNTIYF. CDR3 DNA: TGTGCCAGCAGCTTCTTAGATAGGGGAAGGTCCGGAAACACCATATATTTT.

J is TRBJ1-4 and V is TRBV10-2, with 7 bases identical to TRBD1. V shed 0 bases and J 0 bases; nucleotides not matched to a gene: 4. This CDR3 region has 17 residues. CDR1 and CDR2 from the germline V gene are WSHSY and SAAADI. CDR3 sequence (DNA): TGCGCCAGCAGTGAGTCGGGCAGGGGGTCAACTAATGAAAAACTGTTTTTT. Translated: CASSESGRGSTNEKLFF.

This chain connects TRBV20-1 to TRBJ2-4, with D perhaps TRBD2 (7 bases). The CDR3 runs to 15 residues. Germline CDR1 and CDR2: DFQATT and SNEGSKA (reference sequence). Trimming pared 5 bases from V and 1 base from J, leaving 15 bases between. The CDR3 sequence is CSAAGAAMAKNIQYF. The CDR3, as DNA: TGCAGTGCTGCGGGGGCCGCTATGGCCAAAAACATTCAGTACTTC.

This rearrangement joins TRBV29-1 to TRBJ1-1, with D possibly matching TRBD1 (5 bases). Germline CDR1 is SQVTM and CDR2 is ANQGSEA. Trimming removed 7 bases at V and 4 bases at J, with 10 bases between. The CDR3 length is 11 residues. The CDR3 region has the DNA TGCAGCGGCGGGGGGGGCACTGAAGCTTTCTTT. It is translated as CSGGGGTEAFF.

This clonotype has ten or more counts. CDR3 sequence reads: CASSRGAEAFF. CDR3 coding DNA: TGTGCCAGCAGCCGAGGGGCTGAAGCTTTCTTT. The gene calls are TRBV12-3 or TRBV12-4 and TRBJ1-1; TRBD1 might be the D (5 bases). The V and J ends lost 6 bases and 6 bases respectively, with 8 bases between them. The CDR3 runs 11 residues.

This sequence joins TRBV15 and TRBJ2-7, with 9 bases matching TRBD1. Germline CDR1 is LNHNV and CDR2 is YYDKDF (reference sequence). Trimming cost V 5 bases and J 3 bases; bases outside gene matches: 5. This CDR3 contains 14 residues. The CDR3 protein is CATSSQTGGYEQYF. CDR3 bases: TGTGCCACCAGCTCCCAGACAGGGGGCTACGAGCAGTACTTC.

The V call is TRBV6-1, the J call TRBJ2-7; TRBD1 matches at 7 bases. The CDR3 is made up of 14 amino acids. Germline CDR1 reads MNHNS; CDR2 reads SASEGT. V trimming: 3 bases; J trimming: 2 bases; junction bases outside the gene matches: 4. The CDR3 sequence: CASSDRGQTYEQYF. In DNA, the CDR3 is TGTGCCAGCAGTGACAGGGGACAGACCTACGAGCAGTACTTC.

This clonotype occurred a few times. The chain combines TRBV5-6 with TRBJ2-5; the match to TRBD1 covers 7 bases. J gave up 6 bases and V 0 bases, and 8 bases lay outside the gene matches. From germline, CDR1 is SGHDT and CDR2 YYEEEE. CDR3 length: 15 residues. The CDR3 region has the DNA TGTGCCAGCAGCTTGGTGACAGGGATAATAAAGACCCAGTACTTC. Translated: CASSLVTGIIKTQYF.

This clonotype was counted ten times or more. This chain uses TRBV7-9 with TRBJ1-4; tentative D call: TRBD1 (6 bases). The V end lost 1 base, the J end lost 5 bases, and 14 bases lay between the germline ends. Germline V gene data show CDR1 as SEHNR and CDR2 as FQNEAQ (reference sequence). This CDR3 has 16 residues. The CDR3 DNA is TGTGCCAGCAGCTTAGTGGAGACAGGATGGAATGAAAAACTGTTTTTT. This translates into CASSLVETGWNEKLFF.

The V gene is TRBV12-3 or TRBV12-4, the J gene TRBJ1-2; 8 positions match TRBD1. The CDR3 is 14 residues long. The junction had 4 bases not matched to a gene; V was cut back by 3 bases and J by 4 bases. CDR3 nucleotides: TGTGCCAGCAGTTTCGGACAGGGCCTCTATGGCTACACCTTC. Its protein is CASSFGQGLYGYTF.

This sequence joins TRBV9 and TRBJ2-7; tentative D call: TRBD1 (7 bases). Trimming pared 4 bases from V and 2 bases from J, leaving 25 bases between. Germline assignment: CDR1 SGDLS and CDR2 YYNGEE. The CDR3 has 18 amino acids. The CDR3 bases are TGTGCCAGCAGCCCACGGAGGGGCTACGGGACAGTTGCCTACGAGCAGTACTTC. Its protein product is CASSPRRGYGTVAYEQYF.

This clonotype was recorded a few times. The J gene is TRBJ2-7, the V gene TRBV2, with TRBD2 identical over 10 bases. Germline V gives CDR1 SNHLY, CDR2 FYNNEI. The CDR3 covers 15 residues. The V gene end was trimmed by 6 bases and the J gene end by 5 bases; junction bases not matched to a gene: 10. The CDR3 spells CASRVPAGGLNEQYF. The CDR3 DNA reads as TGTGCCAGCAGGGTCCCAGCGGGAGGGTTGAACGAGCAGTACTTC.

This clonotype was picked up a small number of times. This chain uses TRBV12-3 or TRBV12-4 with TRBJ1-5; D gene unclear. Between the trimmed V and J ends, which lost 1 base and 6 bases, there was a span of 10 bases. This CDR3 region has 14 residues. CDR3 residues: CASSLGTGVQPQHF. The CDR3, as DNA: TGTGCCAGCAGTTTAGGAACCGGGGTTCAGCCCCAGCATTTT.

The sample holds a few counts of this clonotype. This chain links TRBV7-7 with TRBJ2-5; D remains unclear. This CDR3 contains 13 residues. Germline V gives CDR1 SSHAT, CDR2 FNYEAQ (reference sequence). The V and J ends lost 2 bases and 0 bases respectively, with 4 bases between them. The CDR3 DNA reads TGTGCCAGCAGCTTAAACCACCAAGAGACCCAGTACTTC. It translates to CASSLNHQETQYF.

The table lists this clonotype with a few counts. This chain uses TRBV29-1 with TRBJ2-1; D ambiguous. CDR3 length: 11 amino acids. Germline V gene data show CDR1 as SQVTM and CDR2 as ANQGSEA. V gave up 3 bases and J gave up 10 bases, with 10 bases separating them. This CDR3 is CSVEARSEQFF. The CDR3 DNA is TGCAGCGTTGAGGCGAGGTCCGAGCAGTTCTTC.

This clonotype was counted at least ten times. The J gene is TRBJ1-2, the V gene TRBV27; D uncertain. The CDR3 sequence is 14 residues long. Trimming removed 5 bases from V and 4 bases from J, with 14 bases in between. CDR1 MNHEY and CDR2 SMNVEV come from the germline V gene (reference sequence). The CDR3 loop is CASSRQRNIYGYTF. The CDR3 region has the DNA TGTGCCAGCAGTCGGCAGAGGAATATCTATGGCTACACCTTC.

The gene calls are TRBV5-1 and TRBJ2-4; D is undetermined. CDR3 size: 17 residues. Germline CDR1 is SGHRS and CDR2 is YFSETQ. Trimming pared 2 bases from V and 0 bases from J, leaving 15 bases between. In DNA form, the CDR3 reads TGCGCCAGCAGCTTTGAATCATCGGACGGAGCCAAAAACATTCAGTACTTC. The encoded protein is CASSFESSDGAKNIQYF.

This clonotype has more than one count but fewer than ten. The chain employs TRBV9 and TRBJ2-3, with TRBD1 matching over 10 bases. After removal of 4 bases from V and 1 base from J, the junction contained 9 bases not matched to a gene. From germline, CDR1 is SGDLS and CDR2 YYNGEE. The CDR3 runs to 17 residues. CDR3 DNA: TGTGCCAGCAGCCCACATCAAGGGACAGGGGGCACAGATACGCAGTATTTT. It codes for CASSPHQGTGGTDTQYF.

V and J are TRBV12-3 or TRBV12-4 and TRBJ2-1, with 11 positions matching TRBD2. CDR3 length: 15 amino acids. V lost 7 bases to trimming and J lost 9 bases; unmatched junction nucleotides: 11. CDR3 amino acids: CASTLSGRAFREQFF. CDR3 in DNA: TGTGCCAGCACCCTTAGCGGGAGGGCCTTTCGTGAGCAGTTCTTC.

The J gene is TRBJ2-5, the V gene TRBV20-1; D gene uncertain. The CDR3 covers 12 residues. V was trimmed by 5 bases and J by 5 bases, leaving 12 bases between them. Germline CDR1 DFQATT, CDR2 SNEGSKA (reference sequence). CDR3 sequence: CSASPQLETQYF. The CDR3 bases are TGCAGTGCTTCCCCCCAGCTGGAGACCCAGTACTTC.

The V call is TRBV18, the J call TRBJ2-1; D is possibly TRBD2 (7 bases). CDR1 and CDR2 (germline): KGHSH, LQKENI. The CDR3 is 17 residues long. Trimming removed 5 bases from V and 8 bases from J, with 25 bases in between. CDR3 sequence (DNA): TGTGCCAGCTCATCCTTTCCCGGGACACGGGGGGTGGATGAGCAGTTCTTC. As protein: CASSSFPGTRGVDEQFF.

V is TRBV20-1 and J is TRBJ2-5; tentatively, D is TRBD2 (5 bases). V was shortened by 0 bases and J by 5 bases, with 13 bases between the two germline ends. The germline gives CDR1 DFQATT, CDR2 SNEGSKA (reference sequence). The CDR3 consists of 14 residues. In DNA form, the CDR3 reads TGCAGTGCTAGAGACGGGAAGAGGTTCGAGACCCAGTACTTC. Its protein product is CSARDGKRFETQYF.

This clonotype showed up many times. This chain uses TRBV12-3 or TRBV12-4 with TRBJ2-5; TRBD1 is a possible D gene (5 bases). The CDR3 has 14 residues. V lost 9 bases and J 1 base, leaving 15 bases between the germline ends. CDR3 in amino acids: CASSGATLQETQYF. The CDR3 DNA follows: TGTGCCAGTTCTGGGGCTACCCTCCAAGAGACCCAGTACTTC.

This clonotype occurred a few times. The chain uses TRBV9 and TRBJ2-3; D tentatively fits TRBD1 or TRBD2 (5 bases each). V was shortened by 3 bases and J by 1 base, with 9 bases between the two germline ends. The germline V gene has CDR1 SGDLS and CDR2 YYNGEE. This CDR3 contains 14 residues. The CDR3 spells CASSGGDRTDTQYF. The CDR3 DNA reads TGTGCCAGCAGCGGAGGGGACCGCACAGATACGCAGTATTTT.

This chain connects TRBV29-1 to TRBJ1-1, with TRBD1 identical over 10 bases. Unmatched junction bases numbered 5, after V lost 3 bases and J lost 4 bases. This CDR3 spans 14 amino acids. Germline assignment: CDR1 SQVTM and CDR2 ANQGSEA. The CDR3 loop reads CSVDPDRGRTEAFF. Here the CDR3 DNA reads TGCAGCGTTGACCCCGACAGGGGGCGCACTGAAGCTTTCTTT. The full variable domain, completed using reference TRBV29-1 and TRBJ1-1, is SAVISQKPSRDICQRGTSLTIQCQVDSQVTMMFWYRQQPGQSLTLIATANQGSEATYESGFVIDKFPISRPNLTFSTLTVSNMSPEDSSIYLCSVDPDRGRTEAFFGQGTRLTVV.

This clonotype was picked up many times. The rearrangement uses TRBV24-1 and TRBJ2-3; D uncertain. Germline-derived CDR1 and CDR2 are KGHDR and SFDVKD. The CDR3 has 13 residues. Trimming removed 4 bases from V and 0 bases from J, with 4 bases in between. CDR3 residues: CATSEGSTDTQYF. CDR3 nucleotide sequence: TGTGCCACCAGTGAGGGGAGCACAGATACGCAGTATTTT.